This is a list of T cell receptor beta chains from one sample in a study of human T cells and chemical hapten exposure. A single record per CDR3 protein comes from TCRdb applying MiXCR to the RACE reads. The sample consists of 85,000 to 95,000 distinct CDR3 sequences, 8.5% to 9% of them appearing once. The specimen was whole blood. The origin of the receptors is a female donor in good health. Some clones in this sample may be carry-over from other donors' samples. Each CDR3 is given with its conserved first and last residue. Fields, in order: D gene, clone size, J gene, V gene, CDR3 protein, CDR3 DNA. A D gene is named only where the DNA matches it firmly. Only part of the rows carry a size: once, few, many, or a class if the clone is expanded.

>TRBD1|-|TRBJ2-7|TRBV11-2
CASRPITGGYEQYF
TGTGCCAGCAGACCCATTACAGGGGGCTACGAGCAGTACTTC
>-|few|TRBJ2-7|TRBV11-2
CASSSDGKSSYEQYF
TGTGCCAGCAGCTCGGACGGGAAAAGCTCCTACGAGCAGTACTTC
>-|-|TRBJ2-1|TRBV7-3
CASSAGGPYNEQFF
TGTGCCAGCAGTGCCGGGGGGCCCTACAATGAGCAGTTCTTC
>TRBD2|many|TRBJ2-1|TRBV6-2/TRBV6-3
CASSYSAPSGVYNEQFF
TGTGCCAGCAGTTACTCGGCCCCTAGCGGGGTCTACAATGAGCAGTTCTTC
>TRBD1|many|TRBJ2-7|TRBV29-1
CSVGGTGLYEQYF
TGCAGCGTGGGTGGGACAGGGTTATACGAGCAGTACTTC
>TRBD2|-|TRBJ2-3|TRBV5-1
CASSFVAGVGDTQYF
TGCGCCAGCAGCTTCGTAGCGGGAGTTGGAGATACGCAGTATTTT
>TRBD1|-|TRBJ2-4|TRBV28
CASSPDRGSKNIQYF
TGTGCCAGCAGTCCGGACAGGGGTTCCAAAAACATTCAGTACTTC
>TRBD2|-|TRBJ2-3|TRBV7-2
CASSSLAGVGDTQYF
TGTGCCAGCAGCTCACTAGCGGGAGTGGGGGATACGCAGTATTTT
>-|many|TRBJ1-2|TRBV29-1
CSVEAQTNYGYTF
TGCAGCGTTGAGGCACAAACTAACTATGGCTACACCTTC
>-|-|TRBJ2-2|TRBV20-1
CSARTARLVTGELFF
TGCAGTGCTAGAACTGCGCGACTAGTCACCGGGGAGCTGTTTTTT
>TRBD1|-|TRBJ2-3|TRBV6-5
CASSYNRGADTQYF
TGTGCCAGCAGTTATAACAGGGGCGCAGATACGCAGTATTTT
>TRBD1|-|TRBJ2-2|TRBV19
CASSRTGVNTGELFF
TGTGCCAGTAGTCGTACAGGGGTTAACACCGGGGAGCTGTTTTTT
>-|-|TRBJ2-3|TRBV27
CASSLYSGVDTQYF
TGTGCCAGCAGTTTATATTCGGGAGTAGATACGCAGTATTTT
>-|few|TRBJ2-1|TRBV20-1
CSARPRRQSSYNEQFF
TGCAGTGCTAGACCTAGGCGCCAGAGCTCCTACAATGAGCAGTTCTTC
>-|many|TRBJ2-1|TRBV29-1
CSVVGGQYASYNEQFF
TGCAGCGTTGTGGGGGGACAGTACGCCTCCTACAATGAGCAGTTCTTC
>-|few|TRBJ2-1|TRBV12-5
CASGLFIGSSYNEQFF
TGTGCTAGTGGTTTGTTCATCGGTAGCTCCTACAATGAGCAGTTCTTC
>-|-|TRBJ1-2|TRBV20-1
CSARVGAPEGYTF
TGCAGTGCTAGAGTGGGGGCGCCGGAAGGCTACACCTTC
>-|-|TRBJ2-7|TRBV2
CASSERSGLYEQYF
TGTGCCAGCAGTGAGAGGTCGGGATTGTACGAGCAGTACTTC
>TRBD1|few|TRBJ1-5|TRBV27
CASSPLTGLSNQPQHF
TGTGCCAGCAGTCCGTTGACAGGGTTAAGCAATCAGCCCCAGCATTTT
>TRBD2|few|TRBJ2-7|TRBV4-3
CASSQVWGPGGSYEQYF
TGCGCCAGCAGCCAAGTCTGGGGTCCGGGGGGCTCCTACGAGCAGTACTTC
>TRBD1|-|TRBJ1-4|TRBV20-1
CSARTPGGHEKLFF
TGCAGTGCTAGAACCCCAGGGGGTCATGAAAAACTGTTTTTT
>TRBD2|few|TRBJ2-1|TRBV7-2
CASSPPGLGNNEQFF
TGTGCCAGCAGCCCTCCGGGACTAGGGAACAATGAGCAGTTCTTC
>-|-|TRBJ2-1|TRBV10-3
CAISERGRAYDEQFF
TGTGCCATCAGTGAAAGGGGGAGGGCATACGATGAGCAGTTCTTC
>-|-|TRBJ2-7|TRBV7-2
CASSLTAGMPYEQYF
TGTGCCAGCAGCTTAACGGCAGGGATGCCCTACGAGCAGTACTTC
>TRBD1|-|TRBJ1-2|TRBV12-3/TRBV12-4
CVSSFGQGLSGYTF
TGTGTCAGCAGTTTCGGACAGGGTCTATCTGGCTACACCTTC
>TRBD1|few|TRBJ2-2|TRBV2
CASSQDRGYTGELFF
TGTGCCAGCAGTCAGGACAGGGGTTACACCGGGGAGCTGTTTTTT
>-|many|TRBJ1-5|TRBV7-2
CASSSQGRGDQPQHF
TGTGCCAGCAGCTCACAGGGAAGGGGGGATCAGCCCCAGCATTTT
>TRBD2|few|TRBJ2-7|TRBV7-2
CASSSSSGLVYEQYF
TGTGCCAGCAGCTCCTCTAGCGGGCTAGTCTACGAGCAGTACTTC
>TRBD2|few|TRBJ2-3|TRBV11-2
CASSLSSGADTQYF
TGTGCCAGCAGCTTATCTAGCGGAGCAGATACGCAGTATTTT
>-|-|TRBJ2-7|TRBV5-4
CASSLGPVPYEQYF
TGTGCCAGCAGCTTGGGCCCTGTCCCCTACGAGCAGTACTTC
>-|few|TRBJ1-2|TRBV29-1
CSVEDFWGWGNKIYGYTF
TGCAGCGTTGAAGATTTTTGGGGGTGGGGGAATAAAATCTATGGCTACACCTTC
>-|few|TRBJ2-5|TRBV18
CASSHPGARETQYF
TGTGCCAGCTCACACCCAGGGGCGAGAGAGACCCAGTACTTC
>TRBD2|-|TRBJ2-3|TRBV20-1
CSARGEAGGADTQYF
TGCAGTGCTAGAGGGGAAGCGGGAGGCGCAGATACGCAGTATTTT
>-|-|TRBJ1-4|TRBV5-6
CARSLTGPYEKLFF
TGTGCCAGAAGCCTGACAGGCCCCTATGAAAAACTGTTTTTT
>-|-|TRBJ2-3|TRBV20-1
CSARGGTDTQYF
TGCAGTGCTAGGGGCGGCACAGATACGCAGTATTTT
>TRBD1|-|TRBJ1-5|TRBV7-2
CASSFYRGGNQPQHF
TGTGCCAGCAGCTTTTACAGGGGAGGCAATCAGCCCCAGCATTTT
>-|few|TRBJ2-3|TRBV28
CASTPGVYTDTQYF
TGTGCCAGCACCCCGGGGGTTTATACAGATACGCAGTATTTT
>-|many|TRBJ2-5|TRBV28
CASSLGQRQETQYF
TGTGCCAGCAGTTTAGGGCAGCGGCAAGAGACCCAGTACTTC
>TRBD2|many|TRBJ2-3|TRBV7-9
CASSRTSTTDTQYF
TGTGCCAGCAGCCGGACTAGCACCACAGATACGCAGTATTTT
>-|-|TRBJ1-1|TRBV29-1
CSVDSLRGAFF
TGCAGCGTTGATTCGCTCAGGGGAGCTTTCTTT
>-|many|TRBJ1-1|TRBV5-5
CASSLTGTEAFF
TGTGCCAGCAGCTTGACGGGGACTGAAGCTTTCTTT
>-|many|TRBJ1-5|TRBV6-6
CASSQTDAIRPQHF
TGTGCCAGCAGTCAGACGGACGCGATACGGCCCCAGCATTTT
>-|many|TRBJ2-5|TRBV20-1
CSAEPWSGQETQYF
TGCAGTGCTGAACCGTGGTCGGGACAAGAGACCCAGTACTTC
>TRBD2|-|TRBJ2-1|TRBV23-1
CASNMGSGRYNEQFF
TGCGCCAGCAACATGGGAAGCGGGAGGTACAATGAGCAGTTCTTC
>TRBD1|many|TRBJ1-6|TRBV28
CASRSIGQGYSPLHF
TGTGCCAGCAGATCAATAGGACAGGGTTATTCACCCCTCCACTTT
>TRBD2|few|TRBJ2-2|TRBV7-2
CASSLAGASTGELFF
TGTGCCAGCAGCCTAGCGGGAGCCAGCACCGGGGAGCTGTTTTTT
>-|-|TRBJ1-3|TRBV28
CASSPNGIGNTIYF
TGTGCCAGCAGTCCGAACGGGATCGGAAACACCATATATTTT
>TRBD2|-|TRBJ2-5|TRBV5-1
CASSLEAGAPGETQYF
TGCGCCAGCAGCTTGGAAGCGGGAGCGCCAGGAGAGACCCAGTACTTC
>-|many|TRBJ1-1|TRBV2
CATPVVGF
TGTGCCACCCCCGTGGTGGGCTTT
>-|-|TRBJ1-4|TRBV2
CASLLWGNEKLFF
TGTGCCAGCCTCCTATGGGGTAATGAAAAACTGTTTTTT
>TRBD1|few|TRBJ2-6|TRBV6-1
CASAQGAIGANVLTF
TGTGCCAGCGCACAGGGGGCTATTGGGGCCAACGTCCTGACTTTC
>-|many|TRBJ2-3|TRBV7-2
CASSLLGFGTDTQYF
TGTGCCAGCAGCTTATTAGGATTCGGCACAGATACGCAGTATTTT
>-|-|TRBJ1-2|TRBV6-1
CASARDNSVRGYTF
TGTGCCAGCGCTCGGGACAACAGCGTGAGGGGCTACACCTTC
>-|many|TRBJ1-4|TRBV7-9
CASSLGSFPGDKLFF
TGTGCCAGCAGCTTAGGGTCCTTCCCGGGCGACAAACTGTTTTTT
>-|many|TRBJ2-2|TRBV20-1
CSARRGEGTGELFF
TGCAGTGCTAGAAGGGGAGAAGGGACCGGGGAGCTGTTTTTT
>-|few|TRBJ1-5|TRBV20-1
CSAIIGNSNQPQHF
TGCAGTGCTATCATCGGTAATAGCAATCAGCCCCAGCATTTT
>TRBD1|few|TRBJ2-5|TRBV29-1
CSVGQGVGLETQYF
TGCAGCGTCGGACAGGGAGTGGGCCTGGAGACCCAGTACTTC